These T cell receptor beta chains were read from a single sample in a study of blood T cells in healthy people across ages. TCRdb used MiXCR to reprocess the 5' RACE reads, holding one entry per CDR3 protein. The sample records fewer than 650,000 distinct CDR3 sequences, 27% being singletons. A further study also used this sample, focusing on T cells of mothers and their children.

Sequencing input: blood. The receptors originated from a boy between 2 and 10 years old in good health. Both conserved end residues are part of each CDR3. Each record gives: clone size, J gene, CDR3 length, V gene, CDR3 protein. Clone size is given for some rows only: seen once, a few or many times, or a class if the clone is expanded.

few TRBJ1-4 16 TRBV9 CASSVEAGRENEKLFF
. TRBJ2-7 13 TRBV7-9 CASSDEGAQGQYF
. TRBJ2-1 16 TRBV6-6 CASSYYASGPYNEQFF
many TRBJ2-5 12 TRBV6-2/TRBV6-3 CASSGTEETQYF
. TRBJ2-5 15 TRBV3-1 CASSQDRDPRETQYF
. TRBJ2-5 12 TRBV7-2 CASSLKSGTQYF
few . 15 TRBV6-2/TRBV6-3 CASSPGGRLIYEQYF
. TRBJ2-5 14 TRBV5-1 CASSFTSGRETQYF
. TRBJ1-2 13 TRBV7-8 CASSLATADGYTF
. TRBJ2-6 15 TRBV11-2 CASSLEWSGANVLTF
. . 14 TRBV4-2 CASSRSDRTYEQYF
few TRBJ1-4 12 TRBV28 CASIGGEEKLFF
few TRBJ1-3 14 TRBV7-2 CASSLYGAGNTIYF
few TRBJ2-5 14 TRBV10-3 CASTPTREPETQYF
few TRBJ2-7 15 TRBV7-9 CASSLVSQGAYEQYF
. TRBJ2-3 14 TRBV29-1 CSGEGLAGVDTQYF
few . 14 TRBV5-1 CASSYATETYEQYF
. TRBJ1-1 12 TRBV12-3/TRBV12-4 CASRLGRAEAFF
few TRBJ1-1 13 TRBV5-8 CASSLGYRVEAFF
. TRBJ2-5 18 TRBV6-5 CASSYSLGTSGGAETQYF
. TRBJ1-5 16 TRBV15 CATSRVRSKSNQPQHF
. . 16 TRBV4-3 CASSQEPGSGGNEQFF
few TRBJ1-1 16 TRBV6-1 CASRELPGQGGTEAFF
few TRBJ2-7 15 TRBV10-2 CASSEPGTGGYEQYF
many TRBJ2-5 13 TRBV12-3/TRBV12-4 CASSLVSGETQYF
few TRBJ2-3 15 TRBV9 CASSPDRGRPDTQYF
. TRBJ2-1 14 TRBV7-9 CASSQSLSYNEQFF
. . 16 TRBV10-3 CAISELGLAAYNEQFF
few . 14 TRBV6-2/TRBV6-3 CASSYSPLNYEQYF
few TRBJ2-5 17 TRBV7-9 CASRQRTSQLKRETQYF
. TRBJ2-7 15 TRBV9 CASSVEIGGDYEQYF
few TRBJ2-2 13 TRBV11-1 CASSFSYTGELFF
. TRBJ2-4 13 TRBV20-1 CSGTGRGRNIQYF
few . 12 TRBV29-1 CSVEKGGYEQYF
. TRBJ2-2 18 TRBV25-1 CASSAIGRREANTGELFF
. TRBJ1-1 13 TRBV3-1 CASSQTPPTEAFF
. TRBJ1-4 17 TRBV20-1 CSAREEVSGGNNEKLFF
few TRBJ2-7 13 TRBV18 CASSPPGNYEQYF
. TRBJ2-2 16 TRBV25-1 CASSSDRNSNTGELFF